Listed here are 32 T cell receptor beta chains from one sample, sequenced in a study of Graves' ophthalmopathy and Graves' hyperthyroidism. RNA transcripts served as template for amplifying TCR beta CDR3 sequences. RT-PCR was first run with HTBI primers, then multiplex PCR in a second round. TCRdb fed the multiplex PCR reads into MiXCR, producing one record per CDR3 protein. The data contain about 400,000 distinct CDR3 sequences, 15% of them singletons. Sequencing used peripheral blood. Receptors were obtained from a woman aged 18 to 35 with stable Graves' hyperthyroidism.

CDR3 loop: CASSSTARGVQSPLHF. DNA for the CDR3: TGTGCCAGCAGCTCAACTGCTAGGGGGGTACAATCACCCCTCCACTTT. The chain couples TRBV13 to TRBJ1-6; perhaps TRBD1 as D (6 bases). Germline CDR1 and CDR2: PRHDT and FYEKMQ (reference sequence). The V and J ends lost 4 bases and 10 bases respectively, with 20 bases between them. The CDR3 has 16 amino acids.

In this sample, this clonotype turned up many times. The V gene is TRBV7-3, the J gene TRBJ1-1; D is ambiguous. There are 12 residues in the CDR3. Trimming removed 9 bases from V and 5 bases from J, with 13 bases in between. The germline CDR1 and CDR2 sequences are SGHTA and FQGTGA. The CDR3 sequence is CASRYGRTEAFF. CDR3 in DNA: TGTGCCAGTCGTTACGGGCGGACTGAAGCTTTCTTT.

This clonotype was seen repeatedly, ten times or more. This chain connects TRBV20-1 to TRBJ2-7; D ambiguous. Trimming removed 6 bases from V and 3 bases from J, with 21 bases in between. The CDR3 has 15 amino acids. Germline CDR1 and CDR2: DFQATT and SNEGSKA (reference sequence). The CDR3 region has the DNA TGCAGTGCAACCCTCCTAGAGCGCTACTTCTACGAGCAGTACTTC. Translating gives CSATLLERYFYEQYF.

This clonotype has ten or more counts. The chain employs TRBV7-9 and TRBJ2-7; 10 positions agree with TRBD2. The CDR3 totals 15 residues. The J segment lost 5 bases and the V segment lost 5 bases, leaving 9 bases of the junction unmatched. Germline values: CDR1 SEHNR, CDR2 FQNEAQ (reference sequence). The CDR3 bases are TGTGCCAGCAGCCCACGGACTAGCGGTGGGGACGAGCAGTACTTC. Translating it yields CASSPRTSGGDEQYF.

This clonotype was seen repeatedly, ten times or more. The gene calls are TRBV20-1 and TRBJ1-5; TRBD1 matches at 12 bases. Germline CDR1 DFQATT, CDR2 SNEGSKA (reference sequence). The V and J ends lost 3 bases and 7 bases, in that order; junction bases with no gene match: 10. There are 16 residues in the CDR3. CDR3: CSARVGTGGSGQPQHF. In DNA form, the CDR3 reads TGCAGTGCTAGGGTGGGGACAGGGGGCTCCGGGCAGCCCCAGCATTTT.

This clonotype was detected ten times or more. The chain uses TRBV12-3 or TRBV12-4 and TRBJ2-6; D is ambiguous. The CDR3 totals 15 residues. The V gene lost 6 bases and the J gene lost 0 bases, with 9 bases spanning the gap. The CDR3 protein is CASRFRTSGANVLTF. CDR3 DNA sequence: TGTGCCAGCAGATTCCGGACCTCTGGGGCCAACGTCCTGACTTTC.

At least ten counts were recorded for this clonotype. The V gene is TRBV27, the J gene TRBJ1-1; no reliable D call. CDR3 length: 14 amino acids. Trimming took 6 bases from V and 1 from J, leaving 12 bases between them. Germline CDR1 MNHEY, CDR2 SMNVEV (reference sequence). Here the CDR3 DNA reads TGTGCCAGCAGCTCCCGGGCCTCGAACACTGAAGCTTTCTTT. Residues: CASSSRASNTEAFF.

The sample holds many counts of this clonotype. The gene calls are TRBV5-1 and TRBJ1-2; 9 positions agree with TRBD1. CDR1 is SGHRS and CDR2 is YFSETQ in the germline V gene. Losses at the gene ends were 4 bases for V and 5 bases for J; bases not matched to a gene: 6. The CDR3 contains 14 residues. The CDR3 region has the DNA TGCGCCAGCAGCGAAGGACAGGGGTGGTATGGCTACACCTTC. Translating it yields CASSEGQGWYGYTF.

This clonotype was detected ten times or more. V and J are TRBV20-1 and TRBJ2-5; D possibly corresponds to TRBD2 (7 bases). Germline V gives CDR1 DFQATT, CDR2 SNEGSKA (reference sequence). Trimming stripped 3 bases from V and 1 base from J, with 9 bases between. The CDR3 consists of 13 residues. The CDR3 loop is CSASGGRQETQYF. In nucleotides, the CDR3 is TGCAGTGCTAGCGGGGGGCGCCAAGAGACCCAGTACTTC.

J is TRBJ2-7 and V is TRBV6-2 or TRBV6-3; the match to TRBD2 covers 7 bases. Trimming at V came to 6 bases and at J to 9 bases, leaving 14 bases not matched to a gene. The CDR3 length is 14 residues. Germline V CDR1 and CDR2: MNHEY, SVGEGT. CDR3: CASRQSGARGGQYF. The CDR3 DNA sequence: TGTGCCAGCAGACAGAGCGGGGCGAGGGGAGGGCAGTACTTC.

In this sample, this clonotype turned up many times. The J gene is TRBJ1-6, the V gene TRBV7-8, with TRBD1 identical over 9 bases. The trim removed 8 bases at V and 4 bases at J, leaving 3 bases unmatched. CDR1 is SGHVS and CDR2 is FQNEAQ in the germline V gene. The CDR3 totals 14 residues. CDR3 region: CASGQGIYNSPLHF. CDR3 nucleotides: TGTGCCAGCGGACAGGGGATTTATAATTCACCCCTCCACTTT.

This clonotype appeared many times. The rearrangement joins TRBV20-1 to TRBJ2-5, with 10 bases identical to TRBD2. Per germline, CDR1 DFQATT and CDR2 SNEGSKA (reference sequence). This CDR3 contains 16 residues. Unmatched junction bases numbered 7, after V lost 2 bases and J lost 1 base. CDR3 DNA sequence: TGCAGTGCTAGACTCTTACTAGCGGGGTCCCAAGAGACCCAGTACTTC. It encodes CSARLLLAGSQETQYF.

This clonotype occurred many times. The gene calls are TRBV20-1 and TRBJ1-2, with a possible D match to TRBD1 (5 bases). Germline V gene lookup returns CDR1 DFQATT and CDR2 SNEGSKA (reference sequence). V dropped 2 bases and J dropped 7 bases, with 14 bases sitting between them. This CDR3 has 13 amino acids. The CDR3 reads CSARQGLGSGYTF. For the CDR3, the DNA is TGCAGTGCTAGACAGGGACTCGGATCTGGCTACACCTTC.

This clonotype was observed at least ten times. V is TRBV24-1 and J is TRBJ1-2; the D gene is possibly TRBD1 (5 bases). Trimming removed 4 bases from V and 3 bases from J, with 23 bases in between. The germline V gene has CDR1 KGHDR and CDR2 SFDVKD. The CDR3 length is 18 residues. CDR3 in amino acids: CATSDPGPKNGLDYGYTF. Written as DNA, the CDR3 is TGTGCCACCAGTGACCCGGGACCCAAAAATGGATTGGACTATGGCTACACCTTC.

This clonotype was observed at least ten times. The V call is TRBV19, the J call TRBJ2-7, with D perhaps given as TRBD1 or TRBD2 (5 bases each). CDR3 size: 16 residues. Germline lookup yields CDR1 LNHDA and CDR2 SQIVND (reference sequence). V was shortened by 1 base and J by 0 bases, with 13 bases between the two germline ends. The DNA for the CDR3 is TGTGCCAGTAGTATAGTCTCCGGGGCTACCTCCTACGAGCAGTACTTC. It is translated as CASSIVSGATSYEQYF. Variable domain in full (rest from reference TRBV19 and TRBJ2-7): DGGITQSPKYLFRKEGQNVTLSCEQNLNHDAMYWYRQDPGQGLRLIYYSQIVNDFQKGDIAEGYSVSREKKESFPLTVTSAQKNPTAFYLCASSIVSGATSYEQYFGPGTRLTVT.

This clonotype was recorded many times. A junction end diverges from the germline sequence, so it may reflect a read error. The chain combines TRBV11-2 with TRBJ2-7; TRBD1 aligns across 7 bases. Per germline, CDR1 SGHAT and CDR2 FQNNGV. This CDR3 is built from 15 residues. The CDR3 DNA reads as TGTGTCAGCAGCTTAGGGGGCGGCTACTCCTACGAGCAGTACTTC. Translating it yields CVSSLGGGYSYEQYF.

This clonotype has just a few counts. In DNA, the CDR3 is TGTGCCAGCAGCGTATCAGGGGGTAACACTGAAGCTTTCTTT. Encoded protein: CASSVSGGNTEAFF. The V call is TRBV9, the J call TRBJ1-1; 7 nucleotides agree with TRBD1. The CDR3 has 14 residues. V dropped 1 base and J dropped 2; count of bases not matched to a gene: 2. Germline assignment: CDR1 SGDLS and CDR2 YYNGEE.

This clonotype was seen ten or more times. The chain is built from TRBV29-1 and TRBJ1-2, with TRBD1 identical over 10 bases. The germline V gene has CDR1 SQVTM and CDR2 ANQGSEA. This CDR3 region has 13 residues. The CDR3, as DNA: TGCAGTACTGAGAGGGACAGGGGAGCTGGCTACACCTTC. It codes for CSTERDRGAGYTF.

This clonotype was counted many times. The chain has TRBV5-1 and TRBJ1-6; 7 nucleotides line up with TRBD1. The junction had 2 bases not matched to a gene; V was cut back by 0 bases and J by 11 bases. Germline assignment: CDR1 SGHRS and CDR2 YFSETQ. The CDR3 extends over 13 amino acids. The CDR3 is CASSLEDRPPLHF. CDR3 bases: TGCGCCAGCAGCTTGGAGGACAGGCCACCCCTCCACTTT.

The table lists this clonotype with many counts. This could be a read error, since a much larger clone is one nucleotide away. The chain couples TRBV20-1 to TRBJ1-2; TRBD1 aligns across 10 bases. The CDR3 loop spans 15 amino acids. Germline assignment: CDR1 DFQATT and CDR2 SNEGSKA (reference sequence). The J segment lost 7 bases and the V segment lost 2 bases, leaving 10 bases of the junction unmatched. The CDR3 coding sequence is TGCAGTGCTAGAATGGAGGACAGGGGGAAAACTGGCTACACCTTC. Translated: CSARMEDRGKTGYTF.

This clonotype occurred many times. V usage is TRBV20-1 and J usage is TRBJ1-1; D call uncertain. The CDR3 is 13 residues long. Trimming left V 4 bases short and J 3 bases short, with 12 bases between. Germline V lookup: CDR1 DFQATT, CDR2 SNEGSKA (reference sequence). The CDR3 loop reads CSATGDGYTEAFF. The DNA of the CDR3 is TGCAGTGCTACCGGGGATGGGTACACTGAAGCTTTCTTT.

The sample holds many counts of this clonotype. The chain employs TRBV9 and TRBJ2-7; no definite D call. The CDR3 covers 14 residues. The V and J ends lost 2 bases and 3 bases respectively, with 12 bases between them. Germline V lookup: CDR1 SGDLS, CDR2 YYNGEE. This chain's CDR3 is CASSVSSFNYEQYF. CDR3 bases: TGTGCCAGCAGCGTTTCCAGTTTTAACTACGAGCAGTACTTC.

This clonotype was observed many times. The V and J genes are TRBV2 and TRBJ2-4; 7 positions match TRBD1. The CDR3 extends over 15 amino acids. CDR1 SNHLY and CDR2 FYNNEI come from the germline V gene. V lost 3 bases, J lost 3 bases, and 5 bases stayed unmatched. Here the CDR3 reads CASSDDRVVKNIQYF. The CDR3 DNA sequence: TGTGCCAGCAGTGATGACAGGGTGGTCAAAAACATTCAGTACTTC. Using reference TRBV2 and TRBJ2-4 for the parts outside the CDR3, the full variable domain is EPEVTQTPSHQVTQMGQEVILRCVPISNHLYFYWYRQILGQKVEFLVSFYNNEISEKSEIFDDQFSVERPDGSNFTLKIRSTKLEDSAMYFCASSDDRVVKNIQYFGAGTRLSVL.

The chain has TRBV7-9 and TRBJ2-7, with TRBD2 matching over 8 bases. Germline CDR1 reads SEHNR; CDR2 reads FQNEAQ (reference sequence). CDR3 length: 12 residues. V shed 6 bases and J 11 bases; nucleotides not matched to a gene: 9. CDR3: CASSPLAGPKYF. The CDR3 DNA sequence: TGTGCCAGCAGTCCCTTAGCGGGGCCGAAGTACTTC.

Only a few counts were recorded for this clonotype. The rearrangement joins TRBV12-3 or TRBV12-4 to TRBJ2-7, with TRBD1 matching over 8 bases. V dropped 8 bases and J dropped 6; count of bases not matched to a gene: 9. The CDR3 covers 13 residues. This CDR3 reads CASQSDRAGEQYF. The CDR3 DNA reads as TGTGCCAGCCAGTCGGACAGGGCAGGCGAGCAGTACTTC.

Regarding this clonotype: This clone may be a read error of a much larger clone one base away. This chain connects TRBV9 to TRBJ2-5; either TRBD1 or TRBD2 may fit D (5 bases each). The germline V gene has CDR1 SGDLS and CDR2 YYNGEE. The CDR3 loop spans 16 amino acids. The V gene lost 2 bases and the J gene lost 7 bases, with 21 bases spanning the gap. CDR3 DNA sequence: TGTGCCAGCAGCGTCGCCGGGGCAGCGTCGCTTCGGACCCAGTACTTC. This codes for CASSVAGAASLRTQYF.

The chain uses TRBV3-1 and TRBJ2-5; 10 bases agree with TRBD2. This CDR3 spans 16 amino acids. Per germline, CDR1 LGHDT and CDR2 YNNKEL (reference sequence). After removal of 4 bases from V and 2 bases from J, the junction contained 7 bases not matched to a gene. The CDR3 bases are TGTGCCAGCAGCCCCATGGGACTAGCGTCACAAGAGACCCAGTACTTC. It translates to CASSPMGLASQETQYF.

This clonotype was recorded many times. The chain joins TRBV12-3 or TRBV12-4 to TRBJ1-2, with 8 bases matching TRBD1. The CDR3 length is 15 residues. Unmatched junction bases numbered 10, after V lost 5 bases and J lost 5 bases. This chain's CDR3 is CASSDDTGQDYGYTF. The CDR3 region has the DNA TGTGCCAGCAGTGACGATACGGGACAGGATTATGGCTACACCTTC.

The sample holds many counts of this clonotype. The gene calls are TRBV12-3 or TRBV12-4 and TRBJ1-1; no clear D gene. CDR3 length: 15 residues. V dropped 3 bases and J dropped 0 bases, with 11 bases sitting between them. The CDR3 DNA is TGTGCCAGCAGTTTCCCCGCCAGTTTGAACACTGAAGCTTTCTTT. Protein sequence: CASSFPASLNTEAFF.

This clonotype was observed many times. The gene calls are TRBV11-2 and TRBJ2-5; D gene unclear. V was trimmed by 4 bases and J by 3 bases, leaving 3 bases between them. Germline V gene data show CDR1 as SGHAT and CDR2 as FQNNGV. This CDR3 comprises 11 residues. CDR3 coding DNA: TGTGCCAGCAGCTCCGAAGAGACCCAGTACTTC. Encoded protein: CASSSEETQYF.

This clonotype was seen a handful of times. A much larger clone differs by one base, so this may be a read error. V usage is TRBV2 and J usage is TRBJ2-2; 14 nucleotides align to TRBD2. The CDR3 is 17 amino acids. V shed 7 bases and J 2 bases; nucleotides not matched to a gene: 6. Germline-derived CDR1 and CDR2 are SNHLY and FYNNEI. CDR3 nucleotides: TGTGCCAGCACCCCGACTAGCGGGAGGGCTAACACCGGGGAGCTGTTTTTT. Translating gives CASTPTSGRANTGELFF.

The table lists this clonotype with many counts. The chain carries TRBV7-2 and TRBJ1-2, with TRBD1 identical over 8 bases. V lost 7 bases to trimming and J lost 7 bases; unmatched junction nucleotides: 11. Per the germline V gene, CDR1 is SGHTA and CDR2 is FQGNSA. This CDR3 is 14 amino acids long. DNA of the CDR3: TGTGCCAGCACACATCAGGGGGCCTGGGGTGGCTACACCTTC. It is translated as CASTHQGAWGGYTF.